This TCR beta chain was observed in a study of human T cells and chemical hapten exposure. General observations from the study: After DPC sensitization, TCRs above 1 in 1000 frequency showed no change.

TCRdb redid the calling of the RACE reads with MiXCR, one entry per CDR3 protein. The data show tens of thousands of distinct CDR3 sequences, with 10% seen just once and 27% held by the top ten. This clonotype was recorded at least ten times. Its cognate antigen is unknown. Time point defined: pre-sensitization, week 0. Treatment described: therapeutic diphenylcyclopropenone sensitization with weekly scalp DPC. It was from unfractionated whole blood that total RNA was extracted. This CDR3 region has 13 residues. Germline CDR1 reads SEHNR; CDR2 reads FQNEAQ (reference sequence). V dropped 5 bases and J dropped 8; count of bases not matched to a gene: 6.

The V call is TRBV7-9, the J call TRBJ2-1; 7 bases align to TRBD2. The sequence was collected from a man aged 50 to 60 with alopecia areata. Some clones in this sample may be carry-over from other donors' samples. Here the sequenced sample was whole blood, taken in connection with sensitization to the hapten diphenylcyclopropenone (DPC). The CDR3 loop reads CASSGTREYEQFF. For the CDR3, the DNA is TGTGCCAGCAGCGGAACGCGGGAGTATGAGCAGTTCTTC. Drawing the rest from reference TRBV7-9 and TRBJ2-1, the complete variable domain is DTGVSQNPRHKITKRGQNVTFRCDPISEHNRLYWYRQTLGQGPEFLTYFQNEAQLEKSRLLSDRFSAERPKGSFSTLEIQRTEQGDSAMYLCASSGTREYEQFFGPGTRLTVL.